This T cell receptor (beta chain) appears in the sequencing data of a study of cytomegalovirus exposure and HLA in healthy donors. Study summary: An analysis done earlier identified around 100 million unique TCR beta sequences from around 180 million T cells. General study findings and limits: A prior analysis recorded that most TCR beta V segments were productive about 90% or about 30% of the time.

A remark on this clone: Its antigen is currently unknown.

In the PCR, 60 Vbeta and 13 Jbeta primers were used. TCRdb's table, derived via immunoSEQ multiplex PCR, lists solely in-frame clones and lacks some. The sample lists about 130,000 clones; around 85% were seen once. The CDR3 runs to 15 residues. The J gene is TRBJ2-1, the V gene TRBV12-2; the D call TRBD1 from the table was never checked on the DNA. TRBV12-2 is assigned pseudogene status. The receptor was derived from a young woman in good health and CMV-seropositive. The sample taken for sequencing was PBMCs. The CDR3 DNA reads as TGTGCAAGTCGCTTAGCGGTTCAGGGGGCGGATGAGCAGTTCTTC. Amino acid sequence: CASRLAVQGADEQFF.